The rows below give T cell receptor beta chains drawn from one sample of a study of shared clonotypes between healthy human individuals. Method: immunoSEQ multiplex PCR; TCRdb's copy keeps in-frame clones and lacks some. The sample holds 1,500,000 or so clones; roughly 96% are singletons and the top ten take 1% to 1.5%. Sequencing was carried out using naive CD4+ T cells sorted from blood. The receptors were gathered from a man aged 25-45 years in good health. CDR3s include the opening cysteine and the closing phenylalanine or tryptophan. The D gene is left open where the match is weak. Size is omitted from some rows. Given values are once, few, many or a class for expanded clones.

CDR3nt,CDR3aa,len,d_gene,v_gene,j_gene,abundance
TGCGCCAGCAGCTTGGAGGGGACGAACACTGAAGCTTTCTTT,CASSLEGTNTEAFF,14,.,TRBV5-1,TRBJ1-1,.
TGTGCCAGCTTAGCTCCAGGGTCTGGGGCCAACGTCCTGACTTTC,CASLAPGSGANVLTF,15,.,TRBV28,TRBJ2-6,.
TGTGCCAGCAGTTACCCGTGGAAGCAACTTACCTACGAGCAGTACTTC,CASSYPWKQLTYEQYF,16,.,TRBV28,TRBJ2-7,.
TGTGCCAGCAGTTACCTCTCAGCCTATGGCTACACCTTC,CASSYLSAYGYTF,13,.,TRBV6-5,TRBJ1-2,.
TGCGCCAGCAGTGATGCCCCCGGGACTAACGAGCAGTACTTC,CASSDAPGTNEQYF,14,TRBD2,TRBV10-1,TRBJ2-7,.
TGCAGCGTTGTCGGGAGCCTAAATGAAAAACTGTTTTTT,CSVVGSLNEKLFF,13,.,TRBV29-1,TRBJ1-4,.
TGTGCCAGCAGCTCTTACGGACTAGCGGGAGTTAATGAGCAGTTCTTC,CASSSYGLAGVNEQFF,16,TRBD2,TRBV7-2,TRBJ2-1,.
TGTGCCAGCAGCGTGGTCGGCACCGGGGAGCTGTTTTTT,CASSVVGTGELFF,13,.,TRBV9,TRBJ2-2,.
TGTGCCATCAGTGACCCTATCCAAAACACCATATATTTT,CAISDPIQNTIYF,13,.,TRBV10-3,TRBJ1-3,.
TGTGCCAGCAGTAACCTCTTACGGGCTGACACAGATACGCAGTATTTT,CASSNLLRADTDTQYF,16,.,TRBV28,TRBJ2-3,.
TGTGCCAGCTCACCTCCAGGGGTTAGGTACGAGCAGTACTTC,CASSPPGVRYEQYF,14,.,TRBV18,TRBJ2-7,.
TGTGCCAGCAGCTTAGCTACAGGGGGCTATGGCACTGAAGCTTTCTTT,CASSLATGGYGTEAFF,16,TRBD1,TRBV7-8,TRBJ1-1,.
TGCGCCAGCAGCAGGGACTCCACAGATACGCAGTATTTT,CASSRDSTDTQYF,13,.,TRBV5-1,TRBJ2-3,.
TGCAGCGCCGGACAGATGAACACTGAAGCTTTCTTT,CSAGQMNTEAFF,12,.,TRBV29-1,TRBJ1-1,.
TGCAGCACGTTGAGGCTAGCGGGGACCTACAATGAGCAGTTCTTC,CSTLRLAGTYNEQFF,15,TRBD2,TRBV29-1,TRBJ2-1,.
TGTGCCAGCAGCTTGAGGGAGTTACGAGGTGAGCAGTTCTTC,CASSLRELRGEQFF,14,.,TRBV7-9,TRBJ2-1,.
TGTGCCAGCAGGGTAACAGGCTCTGGAAACACCATATATTTT,CASRVTGSGNTIYF,14,.,TRBV6-5,TRBJ1-3,.
TGTGCCAGCAGTCTGCTTCGGGCCAATGGCTACACCTTC,CASSLLRANGYTF,13,.,TRBV28,TRBJ1-2,.
TGTGCCAGCAGCTTAGCCGAGCGGGACCTCTACAATGAGCAGTTCTTC,CASSLAERDLYNEQFF,16,TRBD2,TRBV7-9,TRBJ2-1,.
TGTGCCAGCAGCTCGCAGCGGGGAACAGGGGTACAGTTCGCGGCCCAGTACTTC,CASSSQRGTGVQFAAQYF,18,.,TRBV5-5,TRBJ2-5,.
TGTGCCAGCAGCTTAGGCCTGGGGGATACGCAGTATTTT,CASSLGLGDTQYF,13,.,TRBV7-8,TRBJ2-3,once
TGTGCCAGCAGCTCAGGACTGGGAGGAGACGAGCAGTACTTC,CASSSGLGGDEQYF,14,.,TRBV5-5,TRBJ2-7,.
TGCGCCAGCAGCACGACTAGCTCTAATGAGCAGTTCTTC,CASSTTSSNEQFF,13,TRBD2,TRBV5-1,TRBJ2-1,.
TGTGCCTTCCGAAGGAATGAGCAGTTCTTC,CAFRRNEQFF,10,.,TRBV30,TRBJ2-1,.
TGTGCCAGCAGCTTGGGCCCCCGCGGCAGGGGGGTGTATGAGCAGTACTTC,CASSLGPRGRGVYEQYF,17,.,TRBV5-4,TRBJ2-7,once
TGTGCCAGCAGGGGATCCCTCCTCATAGATACGCAGTATTTT,CASRGSLLIDTQYF,14,.,TRBV27,TRBJ2-3,.
TGTGCCAGCAGCTTGGAACAGATAAACATTCAGTACTTC,CASSLEQINIQYF,13,.,TRBV5-5,TRBJ2-4,.
TGTGCCAGCTCACCCCTCAGCCGGGCGGAGACGTTGCCAGATACGCAGTATTTT,CASSPLSRAETLPDTQYF,18,.,TRBV18,TRBJ2-3,.
TGCGCCAGCAGCTCGGACGGATTGAACACTGAAGCTTTCTTT,CASSSDGLNTEAFF,14,.,TRBV5-1,TRBJ1-1,.
TGCGCCAGCAGCAGGGAGCTCGCAGCTTTCTCTGGAAACACCATATATTTT,CASSRELAAFSGNTIYF,17,.,TRBV5-1,TRBJ1-3,.
TGTGCCAGCAGTGACCCCACGACAGGGGACACTGAAGCTTTCTTT,CASSDPTTGDTEAFF,15,TRBD1,TRBV25-1,TRBJ1-1,.
TGTGCCAGCAGTGAAGGGAATAGGGCCAAAAACATTCAGTACTTC,CASSEGNRAKNIQYF,15,.,TRBV6-1,TRBJ2-4,.
TGTGCCAGCAGCCCCACCCAAGGTGTTAGCTCCTACAATGAGCAGTTCTTC,CASSPTQGVSSYNEQFF,17,.,TRBV9,TRBJ2-1,.
TGCAGTGCTGTTAGCGATGAGCAGTTCTTC,CSAVSDEQFF,10,.,TRBV20-1,TRBJ2-1,.
TGTGCCAGCAGCAGAGGGACAGGGTTGACAGATACGCAGTATTTT,CASSRGTGLTDTQYF,15,TRBD1,TRBV11-2,TRBJ2-3,once
TGTGCCAGCAGTTTAAAGGGGGCCAACGTCCTGACTTTC,CASSLKGANVLTF,13,.,TRBV27,TRBJ2-6,.
TGTGCCAGCAGCCCGGGGGTGGGGACTCCGAGCTCCTACGAGCAGTACTTC,CASSPGVGTPSSYEQYF,17,.,TRBV9,TRBJ2-7,.
TGTGCCAGCAGCGTAGTTGCGGGAGGGCTGATTGATGAGCAGTTCTTC,CASSVVAGGLIDEQFF,16,TRBD2,TRBV9,TRBJ2-1,.
TGTGCCTGGAGTGTCGGGCAGGGAGGGTTTGAGACCCAGTACTTC,CAWSVGQGGFETQYF,15,TRBD2,TRBV30,TRBJ2-5,.
TGTGCCAGCAGTCCTTCCCGAGATACGCAGTATTTT,CASSPSRDTQYF,12,.,TRBV27,TRBJ2-3,.
TGTGCCAGCAGCACGGATGTGGGACTAGCGGCCTACGAGCAGTACTTC,CASSTDVGLAAYEQYF,16,TRBD2,TRBV5-4,TRBJ2-7,.
TGTGCCAGCAGCTTACAGAGGGGTTCCACAGATACGCAGTATTTT,CASSLQRGSTDTQYF,15,.,TRBV7-7,TRBJ2-3,.